This TCR beta chain was obtained from a study of shared T cell receptors in the human thymus. This clone was observed a handful of times. Measured with immunoSEQ multiplex PCR; TCRdb has only the in-frame clones, and not every one. The sample lists about 660,000 clones, roughly 90% occurring once. These same data were also listed under a study on human thymus T cells.

Sequencing was performed on thymocytes. This receptor was taken from a boy less than two years old with a congenital heart defect.

CDR3 nucleotides: TGTGCCAGCAGCCCCGGGACTAGCGGGAGGGGGGGCTACAATGAGCAGTTCTTC. Its translation is CASSPGTSGRGGYNEQFF. The chain uses TRBV5-6 and TRBJ2-1; the match to TRBD2 covers 16 bases. The V gene end was trimmed by 4 bases and the J gene end by 3 bases; junction bases not matched to a gene: 7. The CDR3 is 18 amino acids. The germline V gene has CDR1 SGHDT and CDR2 YYEEEE.